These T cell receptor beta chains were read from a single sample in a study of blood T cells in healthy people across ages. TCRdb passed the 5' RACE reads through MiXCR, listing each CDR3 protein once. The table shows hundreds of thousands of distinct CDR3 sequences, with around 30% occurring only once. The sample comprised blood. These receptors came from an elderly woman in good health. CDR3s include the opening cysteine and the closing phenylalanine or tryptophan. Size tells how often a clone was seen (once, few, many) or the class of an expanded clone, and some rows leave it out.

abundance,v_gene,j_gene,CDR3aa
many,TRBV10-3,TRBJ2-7,CAISVGQAAYEQYF
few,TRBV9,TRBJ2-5,CASSLGTPRETRYF
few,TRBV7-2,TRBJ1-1,CASSPLGQLGTEAFF
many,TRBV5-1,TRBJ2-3,CASSLGGSSTDTQYF
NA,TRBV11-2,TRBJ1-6,CASSFVGQGGSPPHF
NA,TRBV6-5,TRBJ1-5,CASRPDRGCQPQHF
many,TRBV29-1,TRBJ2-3,CSVGAGGPYTQYF
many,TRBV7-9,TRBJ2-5,CASSLPSGGLQETQYF
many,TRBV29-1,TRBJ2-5,CSVLGATSGETQYF
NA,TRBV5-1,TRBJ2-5,CASSDRDRGTQYF
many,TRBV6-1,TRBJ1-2,CASSEAQGAEGYTF
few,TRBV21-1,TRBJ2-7,CASSTSDRGAHSSYEQYF
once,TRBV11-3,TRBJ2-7,CASSQTGLATSYEQYF
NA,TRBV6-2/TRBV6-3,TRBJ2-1,CASTKGGFGYNEQFF
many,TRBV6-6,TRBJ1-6,CASSSVLKDSPLHF
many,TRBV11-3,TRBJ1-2,CASSLDPTGANYGYTF
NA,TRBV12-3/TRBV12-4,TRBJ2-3,CASKGLRTDAQYF
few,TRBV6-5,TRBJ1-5,CASSAQGVGNQPQHF
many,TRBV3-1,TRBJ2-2,CASSQDNRDTGELFF
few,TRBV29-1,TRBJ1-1,CSARGQGALGAFF
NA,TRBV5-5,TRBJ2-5,CASSLWVGVLETQYF
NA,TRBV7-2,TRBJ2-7,CASSLGASTGSYEQYF
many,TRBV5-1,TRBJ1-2,CASSGTGSSGYTF
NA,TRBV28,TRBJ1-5,CASSSGRGATQPQHF
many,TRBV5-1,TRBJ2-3,CASSLRSLGDTQYF
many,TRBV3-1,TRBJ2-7,CASSQEWRYEQYF
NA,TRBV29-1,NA,CSVRQSRYEQYF
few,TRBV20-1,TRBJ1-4,CSARGLRPQNEKLFF
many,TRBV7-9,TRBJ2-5,CASSFAAGENQETQYF
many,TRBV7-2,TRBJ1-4,CASSHSRGLREKLFF
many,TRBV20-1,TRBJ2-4,CSAKSVTEKNIQYF
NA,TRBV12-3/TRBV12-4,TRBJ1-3,CASSLGLAVEGNTIYF
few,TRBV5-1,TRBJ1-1,CASSPTGARNTEAFF
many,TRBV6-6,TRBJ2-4,CATARTEAKNIQYF
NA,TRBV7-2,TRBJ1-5,CASSPGTGGFFSNQPQHF
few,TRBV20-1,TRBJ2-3,CSALGGGQDTQYF
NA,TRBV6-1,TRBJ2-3,CASSGRDRGSDTQYF
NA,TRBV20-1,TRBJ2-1,CSASQGVGYNEQFF
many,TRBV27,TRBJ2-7,CASSFLRHSYEQYF
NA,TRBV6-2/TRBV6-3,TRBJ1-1,CASSYFRGTEAFF
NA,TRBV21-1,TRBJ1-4,CASTDRVSTNERLFF